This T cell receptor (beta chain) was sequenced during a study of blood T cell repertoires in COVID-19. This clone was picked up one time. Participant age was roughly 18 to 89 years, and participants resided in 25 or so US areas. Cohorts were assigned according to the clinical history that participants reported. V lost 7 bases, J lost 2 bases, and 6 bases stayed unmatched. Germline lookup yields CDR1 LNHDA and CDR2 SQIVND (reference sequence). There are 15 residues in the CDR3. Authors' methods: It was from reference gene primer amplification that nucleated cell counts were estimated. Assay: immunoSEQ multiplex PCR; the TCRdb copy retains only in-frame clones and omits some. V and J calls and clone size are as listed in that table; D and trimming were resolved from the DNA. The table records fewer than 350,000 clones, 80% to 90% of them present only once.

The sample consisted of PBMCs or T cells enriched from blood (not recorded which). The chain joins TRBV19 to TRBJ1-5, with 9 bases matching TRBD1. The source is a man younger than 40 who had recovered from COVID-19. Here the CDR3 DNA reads TGTGCCAGTACCCTCGACAGGGGGGGCAATCAGCCCCAGCATTTT. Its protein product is CASTLDRGGNQPQHF.